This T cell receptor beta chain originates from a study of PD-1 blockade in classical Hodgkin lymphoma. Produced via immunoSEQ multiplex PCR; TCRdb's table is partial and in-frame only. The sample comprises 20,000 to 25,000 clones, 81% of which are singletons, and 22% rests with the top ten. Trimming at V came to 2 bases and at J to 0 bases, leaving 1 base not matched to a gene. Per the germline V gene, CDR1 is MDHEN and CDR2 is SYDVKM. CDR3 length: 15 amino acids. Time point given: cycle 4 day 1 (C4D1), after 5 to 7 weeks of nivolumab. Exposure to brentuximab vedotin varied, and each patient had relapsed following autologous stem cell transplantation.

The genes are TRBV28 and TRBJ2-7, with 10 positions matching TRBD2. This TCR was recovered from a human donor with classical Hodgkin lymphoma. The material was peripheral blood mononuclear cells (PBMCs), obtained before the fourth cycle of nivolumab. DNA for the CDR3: TGTGCCAGCAGTTTACTAGCGGGAGACTCCTACGAGCAGTACTTC. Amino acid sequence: CASSLLAGDSYEQYF.